This T cell receptor beta chain was found in a study of immune cell composition in non-small cell lung cancer. Study-level results: Around 80% of squamous and around 35% of adenocarcinoma cases had tumour-associated clones >0.5%. Tumour-reactive clones were not shown to match dominant in vivo tumour clones. Smoking pack-years did not significantly correlate with tumour TCR-beta clonality.

Normal lung was taken at the farthest possible site, at least 3 cm from tumour. Genomic DNA came from frozen unsorted single-cell suspensions. Turning to this clone: Its specificity is not known.

Per the germline V gene, CDR1 is MDHEN and CDR2 is SYDVKM. The V end was cut by 2 bases, the J end by 5 bases, with 6 bases between. This CDR3 has 12 amino acids. Sequencing was performed with immunoSEQ multiplex PCR; in TCRdb, only in-frame clones are kept and a portion is missing. Of around 3,400 clones listed, roughly 70% are singletons. This clonotype was obtained from a human donor with non-small cell lung cancer. Source material: non-adjacent lung tissue. The chain recombines TRBV28 with TRBJ1-2; unclear D gene. CDR3 amino acids: CASSLRTYGYTF. The CDR3 coding sequence is TGTGCCAGCAGTTTAAGGACTTATGGCTACACCTTC.